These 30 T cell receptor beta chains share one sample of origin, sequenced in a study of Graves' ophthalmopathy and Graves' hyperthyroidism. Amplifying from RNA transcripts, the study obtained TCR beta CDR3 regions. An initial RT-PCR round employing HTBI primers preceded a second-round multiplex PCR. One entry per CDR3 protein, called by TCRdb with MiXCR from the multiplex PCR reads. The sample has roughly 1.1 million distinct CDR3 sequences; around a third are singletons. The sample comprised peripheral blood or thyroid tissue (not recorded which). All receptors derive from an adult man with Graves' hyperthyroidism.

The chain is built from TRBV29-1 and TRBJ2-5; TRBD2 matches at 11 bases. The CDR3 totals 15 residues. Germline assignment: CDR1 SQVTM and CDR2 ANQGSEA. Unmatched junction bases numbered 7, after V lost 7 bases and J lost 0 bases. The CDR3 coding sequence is TGCAGCGCGACTAGCGGGACAGTATACCAAGAGACCCAGTACTTC. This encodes CSATSGTVYQETQYF.

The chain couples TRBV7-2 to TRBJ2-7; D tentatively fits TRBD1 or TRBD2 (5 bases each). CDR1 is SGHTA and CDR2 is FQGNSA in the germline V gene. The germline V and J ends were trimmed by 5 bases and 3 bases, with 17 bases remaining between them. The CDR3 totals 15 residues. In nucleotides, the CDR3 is TGTGCCAGCAGCCGTGCCGGGACGGCCTACTACGAGCAGTACTTC. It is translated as CASSRAGTAYYEQYF.

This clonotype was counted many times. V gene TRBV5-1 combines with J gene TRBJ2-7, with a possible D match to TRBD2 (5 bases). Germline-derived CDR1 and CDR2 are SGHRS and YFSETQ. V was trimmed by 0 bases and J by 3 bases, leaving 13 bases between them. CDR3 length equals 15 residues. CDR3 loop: CASSLVTAENYEQYF. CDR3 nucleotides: TGCGCCAGCAGCTTGGTTACAGCGGAGAACTACGAGCAGTACTTC.

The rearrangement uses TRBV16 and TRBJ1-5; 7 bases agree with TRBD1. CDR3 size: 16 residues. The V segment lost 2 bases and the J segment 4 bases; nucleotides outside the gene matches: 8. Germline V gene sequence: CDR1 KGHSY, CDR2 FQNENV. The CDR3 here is CASSQLGRGVNQPQHF. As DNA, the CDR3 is TGTGCCAGCAGCCAACTCGGCAGGGGGGTAAATCAGCCCCAGCATTTT.

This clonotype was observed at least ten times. CDR3 sequence reads: CASSYREQETQYF. The CDR3 nucleotides read TGTGCCAGCAGTTACCGAGAACAAGAGACCCAGTACTTC. The chain uses TRBV6-5 and TRBJ2-5; no clear D. CDR1 and CDR2 from the germline V gene are MNHEY and SVGAGI. The germline V and J ends were trimmed by 2 bases and 2 bases, with 6 bases remaining between them. The CDR3 runs 13 residues.

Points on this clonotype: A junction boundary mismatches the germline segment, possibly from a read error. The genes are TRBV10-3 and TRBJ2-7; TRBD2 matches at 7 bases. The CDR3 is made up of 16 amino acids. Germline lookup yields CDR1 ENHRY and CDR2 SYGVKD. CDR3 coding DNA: TGTGCCAGCAGTTACTCATTGCGGGAGATAACTTACGAGCAGTACTTC. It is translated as CASSYSLREITYEQYF.

CDR3 coding DNA: TGCAGCGTTGAAGATCTAGCGGGGGGCTACACCTTC. This encodes CSVEDLAGGYTF. J is TRBJ1-2 and V is TRBV29-1; D unresolved. The CDR3 consists of 12 residues. The V gene lost 0 bases and the J gene lost 8 bases, with 10 bases spanning the gap. Germline lookup yields CDR1 SQVTM and CDR2 ANQGSEA.

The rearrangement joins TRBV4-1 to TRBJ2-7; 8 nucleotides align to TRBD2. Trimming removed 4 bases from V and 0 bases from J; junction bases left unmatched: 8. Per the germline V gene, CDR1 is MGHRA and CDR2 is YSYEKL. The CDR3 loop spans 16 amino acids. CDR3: CASSPFAGGASYEQYF. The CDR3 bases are TGCGCCAGCAGCCCGTTTGCGGGGGGCGCCTCCTACGAGCAGTACTTC.

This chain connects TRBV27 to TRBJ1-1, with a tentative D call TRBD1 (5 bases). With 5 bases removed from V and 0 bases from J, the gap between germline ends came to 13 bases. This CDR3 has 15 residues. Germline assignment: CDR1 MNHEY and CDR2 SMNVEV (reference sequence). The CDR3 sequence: CASSATGVMNTEAFF. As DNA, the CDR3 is TGTGCCAGCAGTGCGACGGGGGTCATGAACACTGAAGCTTTCTTT.

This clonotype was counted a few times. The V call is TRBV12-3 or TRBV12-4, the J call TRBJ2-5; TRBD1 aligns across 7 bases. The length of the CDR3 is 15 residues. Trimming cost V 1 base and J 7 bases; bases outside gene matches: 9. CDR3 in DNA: TGTGCCAGCAGTTTAGGGGGGACAGCCGAGGGGACCCAGTACTTC. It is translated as CASSLGGTAEGTQYF.

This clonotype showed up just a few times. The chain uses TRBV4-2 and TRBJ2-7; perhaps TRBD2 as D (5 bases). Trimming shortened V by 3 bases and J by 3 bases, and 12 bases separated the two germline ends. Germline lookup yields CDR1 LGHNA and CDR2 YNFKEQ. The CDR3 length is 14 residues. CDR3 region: CASSHVLAGYEQYF. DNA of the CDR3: TGTGCCAGCAGCCATGTTCTGGCGGGCTACGAGCAGTACTTC.

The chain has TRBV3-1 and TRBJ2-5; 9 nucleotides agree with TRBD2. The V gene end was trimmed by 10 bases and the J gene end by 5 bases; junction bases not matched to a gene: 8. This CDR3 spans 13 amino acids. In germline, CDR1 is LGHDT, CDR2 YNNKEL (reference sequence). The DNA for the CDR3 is TGTGCCACCCACCCTAGCGGGACGGAGACCCAGTACTTC. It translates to CATHPSGTETQYF.

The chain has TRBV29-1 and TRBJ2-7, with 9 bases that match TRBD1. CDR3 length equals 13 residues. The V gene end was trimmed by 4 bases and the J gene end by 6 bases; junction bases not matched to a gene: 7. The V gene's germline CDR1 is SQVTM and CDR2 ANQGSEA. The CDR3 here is CSVADGTGREQYF. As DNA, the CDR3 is TGCAGCGTTGCCGACGGGACAGGGCGCGAGCAGTACTTC.

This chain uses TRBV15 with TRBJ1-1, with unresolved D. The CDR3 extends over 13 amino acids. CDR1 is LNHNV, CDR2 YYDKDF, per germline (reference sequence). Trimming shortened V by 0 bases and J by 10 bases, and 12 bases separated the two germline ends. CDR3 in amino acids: CATSRDRAETAFF. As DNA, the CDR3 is TGTGCCACCAGCAGAGACCGGGCCGAAACAGCTTTCTTT.

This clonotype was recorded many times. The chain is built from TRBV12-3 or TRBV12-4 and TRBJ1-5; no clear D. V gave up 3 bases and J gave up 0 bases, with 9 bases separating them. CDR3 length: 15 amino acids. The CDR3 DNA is TGTGCCAGCAGTTTTGGAGTTACTAGCAATCAGCCCCAGCATTTT. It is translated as CASSFGVTSNQPQHF.

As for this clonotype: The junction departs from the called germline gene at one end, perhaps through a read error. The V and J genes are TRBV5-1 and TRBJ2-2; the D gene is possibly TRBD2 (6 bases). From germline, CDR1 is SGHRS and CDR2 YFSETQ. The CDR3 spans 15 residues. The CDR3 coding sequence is TGTGCCAGCAGCACCGGGAGTTTAAACACCGGGGAGCTGTTTTTT. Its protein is CASSTGSLNTGELFF.

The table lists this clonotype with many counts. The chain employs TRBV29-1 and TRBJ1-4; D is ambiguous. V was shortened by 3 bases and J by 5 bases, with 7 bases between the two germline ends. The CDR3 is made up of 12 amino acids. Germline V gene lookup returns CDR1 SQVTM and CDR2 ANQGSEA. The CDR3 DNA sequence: TGCAGCGTTGAGTCGCAGAATGAAAAACTGTTTTTT. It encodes CSVESQNEKLFF.

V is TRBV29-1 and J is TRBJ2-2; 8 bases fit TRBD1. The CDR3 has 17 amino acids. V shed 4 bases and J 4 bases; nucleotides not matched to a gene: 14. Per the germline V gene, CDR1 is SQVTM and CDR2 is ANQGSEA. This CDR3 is CSVAFSGGATTTGELFF. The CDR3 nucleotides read TGCAGCGTTGCCTTTTCAGGGGGCGCGACGACCACCGGGGAGCTGTTTTTT.

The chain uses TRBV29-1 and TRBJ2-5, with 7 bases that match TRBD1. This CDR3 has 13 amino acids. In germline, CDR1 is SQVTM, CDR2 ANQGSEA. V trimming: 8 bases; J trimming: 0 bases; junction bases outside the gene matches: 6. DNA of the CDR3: TGCAGCAACCGACAGGGATACCAAGAGACCCAGTACTTC. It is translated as CSNRQGYQETQYF.

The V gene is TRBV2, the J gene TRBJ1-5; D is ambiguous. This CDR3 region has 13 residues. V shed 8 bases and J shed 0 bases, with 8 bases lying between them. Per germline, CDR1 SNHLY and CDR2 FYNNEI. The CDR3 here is CASGQDSNQPQHF. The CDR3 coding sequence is TGTGCCAGCGGGCAGGATAGCAATCAGCCCCAGCATTTT.

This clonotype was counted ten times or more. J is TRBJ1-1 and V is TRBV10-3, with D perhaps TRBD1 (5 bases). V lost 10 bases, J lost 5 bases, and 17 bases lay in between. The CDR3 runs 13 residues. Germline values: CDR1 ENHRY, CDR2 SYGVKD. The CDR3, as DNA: TGTGCCACTAAAGTGCGGGAGGGGACTGAAGCTTTCTTT. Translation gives CATKVREGTEAFF.

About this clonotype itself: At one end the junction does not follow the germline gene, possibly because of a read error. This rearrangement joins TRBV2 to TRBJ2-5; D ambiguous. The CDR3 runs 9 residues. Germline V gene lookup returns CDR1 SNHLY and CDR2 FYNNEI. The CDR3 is CASSGTRYF. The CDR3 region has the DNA TGTGCCAGCAGTGGGACCCGGTACTTC.

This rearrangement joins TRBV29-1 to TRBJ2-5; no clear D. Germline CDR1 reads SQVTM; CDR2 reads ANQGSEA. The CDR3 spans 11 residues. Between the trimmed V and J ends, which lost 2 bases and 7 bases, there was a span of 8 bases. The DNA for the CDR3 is TGCAGCGTTGAAAAGGACGGGACCCAGTACTTC. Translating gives CSVEKDGTQYF.

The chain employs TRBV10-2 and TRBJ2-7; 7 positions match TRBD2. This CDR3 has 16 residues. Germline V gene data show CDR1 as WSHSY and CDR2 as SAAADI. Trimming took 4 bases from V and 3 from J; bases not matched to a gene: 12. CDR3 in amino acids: CASSAVDGGTVYEQYF. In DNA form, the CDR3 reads TGCGCCAGCAGTGCCGTCGACGGGGGGACGGTCTACGAGCAGTACTTC.

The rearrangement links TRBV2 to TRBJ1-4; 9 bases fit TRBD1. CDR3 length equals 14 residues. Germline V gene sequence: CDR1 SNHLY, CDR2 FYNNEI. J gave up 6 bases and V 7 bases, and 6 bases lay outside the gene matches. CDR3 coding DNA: TGTGCCAGCACATCGGACAGGGGCCATGAAAAACTGTTTTTT. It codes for CASTSDRGHEKLFF.

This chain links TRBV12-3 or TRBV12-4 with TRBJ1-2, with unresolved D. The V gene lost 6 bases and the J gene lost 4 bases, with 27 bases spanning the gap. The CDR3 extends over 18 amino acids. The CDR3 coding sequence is TGTGCCAGCAGCGACGTCAGGACCGGGGAGCTGTTCGTCTATGGCTACACCTTC. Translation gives CASSDVRTGELFVYGYTF.

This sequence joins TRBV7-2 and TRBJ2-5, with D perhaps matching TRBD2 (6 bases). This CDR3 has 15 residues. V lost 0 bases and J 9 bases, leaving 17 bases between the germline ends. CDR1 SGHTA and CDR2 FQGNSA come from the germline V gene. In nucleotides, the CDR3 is TGTGCCAGCAGCTTAGCGTTCGGGGGTAATCAGCCCCAGTACTTC. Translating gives CASSLAFGGNQPQYF.

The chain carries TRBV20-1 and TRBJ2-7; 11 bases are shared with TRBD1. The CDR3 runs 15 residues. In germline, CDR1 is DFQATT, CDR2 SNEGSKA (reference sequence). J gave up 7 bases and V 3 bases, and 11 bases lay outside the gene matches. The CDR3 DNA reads TGCAGTGCTAGGTGGGACGGACAGGGGGCAAGAGAGCAGTACTTC. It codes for CSARWDGQGAREQYF.

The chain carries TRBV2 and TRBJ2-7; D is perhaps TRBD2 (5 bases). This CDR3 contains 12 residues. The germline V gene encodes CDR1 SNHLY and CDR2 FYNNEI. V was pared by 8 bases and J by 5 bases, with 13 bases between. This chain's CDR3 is CASQVKGDEQYF. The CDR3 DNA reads TGTGCCAGCCAAGTGAAGGGAGACGAGCAGTACTTC.

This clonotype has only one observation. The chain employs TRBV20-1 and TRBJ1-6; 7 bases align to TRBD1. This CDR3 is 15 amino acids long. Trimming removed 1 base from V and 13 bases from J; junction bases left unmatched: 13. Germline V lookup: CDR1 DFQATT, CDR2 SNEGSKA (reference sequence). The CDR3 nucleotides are TGCAGTGCTAGAGCAACAGGGGTGGATTATCAGCCCCTCCACTTT. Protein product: CSARATGVDYQPLHF.